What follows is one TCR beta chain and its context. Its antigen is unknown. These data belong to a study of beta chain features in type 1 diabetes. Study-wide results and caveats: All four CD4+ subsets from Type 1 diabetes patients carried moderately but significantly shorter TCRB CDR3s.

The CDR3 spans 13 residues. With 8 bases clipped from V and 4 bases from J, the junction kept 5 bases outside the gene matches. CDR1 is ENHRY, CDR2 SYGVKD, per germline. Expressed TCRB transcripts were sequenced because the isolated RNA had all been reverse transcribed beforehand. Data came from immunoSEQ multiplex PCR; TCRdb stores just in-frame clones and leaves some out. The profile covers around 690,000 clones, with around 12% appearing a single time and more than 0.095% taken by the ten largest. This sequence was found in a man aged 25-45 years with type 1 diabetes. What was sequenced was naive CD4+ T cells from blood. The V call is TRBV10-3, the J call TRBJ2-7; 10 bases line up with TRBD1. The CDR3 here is CAIRGQGGYEQYF. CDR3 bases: TGTGCCATCCGAGGACAGGGGGGATACGAGCAGTACTTC.